The rows below give T cell receptor beta chains drawn from one sample of a study of T cells in Graves' hyperthyroidism and ophthalmopathy. TCRdb recomputed calls from the multiplex PCR reads with MiXCR, one row per CDR3 protein. Of some 400,000 distinct CDR3 sequences listed, approximately 12% are singletons. The sequenced material came from blood. These TCRs come from a man aged 25 to 40 with Graves' hyperthyroidism that later progressed to Graves' ophthalmopathy. Each CDR3 is given with its conserved first and last residue. Fields, in order: D gene, J gene, clone size, V gene, CDR3 protein, CDR3 DNA. A D gene is named only where the DNA matches it firmly. Size is stated for part of the rows, as once, few or many counts, or as a class when the clone is expanded.

D: TRBD2; J: TRBJ2-5; size: few; V: TRBV3-1; CDR3: CASSQRAGGMYQETQYF; DNA: TGTGCCAGCAGCCAAAGGGCGGGGGGGATGTACCAAGAGACCCAGTACTTC
D: NA; J: TRBJ2-4; size: NA; V: TRBV4-1; CDR3: CASSQDRIIQYF; DNA: TGCGCCAGCAGCCAAGATCGAATCATTCAGTACTTC
D: NA; J: TRBJ1-1; size: many; V: TRBV11-3; CDR3: CASSLSNMNTEAFF; DNA: TGTGCCAGCAGCTTGTCTAATATGAACACTGAAGCTTTCTTT
D: NA; J: TRBJ2-3; size: few; V: TRBV5-1; CDR3: CASSLDGTNTDTQYF; DNA: TGCGCCAGCAGCTTAGACGGAACAAACACAGATACGCAGTATTTT
D: TRBD2; J: TRBJ2-5; size: many; V: TRBV28; CDR3: CASSLGVAGGQETQYF; DNA: TGTGCCAGCAGTTTAGGGGTAGCGGGGGGGCAAGAGACCCAGTACTTC
D: TRBD2; J: TRBJ2-7; size: NA; V: TRBV7-9; CDR3: CASSSSGGPREQYF; DNA: TGTGCCAGCAGCTCTAGCGGGGGGCCCCGCGAGCAGTACTTC
D: TRBD1; J: TRBJ1-1; size: many; V: TRBV11-2; CDR3: CASSFKYRGRRNTEAFF; DNA: TGTGCCAGCAGCTTCAAATACAGGGGGCGAAGAAACACTGAAGCTTTCTTT
D: NA; J: TRBJ1-1; size: many; V: TRBV18; CDR3: CASSSVEAEAFF; DNA: TGTGCCAGCTCATCAGTGGAGGCTGAAGCTTTCTTT
D: NA; J: TRBJ2-7; size: NA; V: TRBV12-3/TRBV12-4; CDR3: CASRGFHEQYF; DNA: TGTGCCAGCAGAGGATTCCACGAGCAGTACTTC
D: TRBD1; J: TRBJ1-6; size: few; V: TRBV7-8; CDR3: CASSSARQGANSPLHF; DNA: TGTGCCAGCAGCTCCGCTCGACAGGGGGCGAATTCACCCCTCCACTTT